This TCR beta chain emerged from a study of identifying expanded T cells in peripheral blood. The study, taken as a whole, reports: Two-week clone count variance significantly increased as total template count grew. Technical replicates showed about 1.1 changed clones; about two weeks 15 to 20; four weeks 19.

The protocol was immunoSEQ multiplex PCR, while the TCRdb copy is restricted to in-frame clones and leaves out a portion. The top ten hold about 8% of the sample, which has around 130,000 clones, about 86% seen once. This CDR3 is 13 amino acids long. CDR1 and CDR2 from the germline V gene are MNHNS and SASEGT. V lost 7 bases and J 1 base, leaving 9 bases between the germline ends. Concerning this clone itself: The antigen is not known.

This sequence joins TRBV6-1 and TRBJ2-3; D remains unclear. The material sequenced was blood. The TCR sequence derives from a person aged 18 to 70 in good health. CDR3 residues: CASNLGGTDTQYF. The CDR3 nucleotides are TGTGCCAGCAATCTCGGAGGCACAGATACGCAGTATTTT.